These 19 T cell receptor beta chains were all obtained from the same sample, sequenced in a study of T cell responses to AZD1222 COVID-19 vaccine. Generated by immunoSEQ multiplex PCR, the TCRdb table keeps only in-frame clones and is missing some. The profile shows about 120,000 clones, about 90% of them singletons. Material: peripheral blood, obtained on day 0 of AZD1222 vaccination. These TCRs come from an adult in good health.

The chain employs TRBV3-1 (or the pseudogene TRBV3-2) and TRBJ2-7; 7 bases align to TRBD1. The J segment lost 6 bases and the V segment lost 3 bases, leaving 11 bases of the junction unmatched. This CDR3 has 15 residues. Germline-derived CDR1 and CDR2 are LGHDT and YNNKEL (reference sequence). DNA for the CDR3: TGTGCCAGCAGCCAGGTTGAAGGGGGCCATTCCGAGCAGTACTTC. Its protein product is CASSQVEGGHSEQYF.

The CDR3: CSVGEGGPSEQFF. CDR3 nucleotide sequence: TGCAGCGTTGGAGAGGGAGGGCCAAGTGAGCAGTTCTTC. This chain connects TRBV29-1 to TRBJ2-1; 7 positions match TRBD2. Germline CDR1 reads SQVTM; CDR2 reads ANQGSEA. With V trimmed by 4 bases and J by 9 bases, 9 bases remained unmatched. The CDR3 has 13 amino acids.

V is TRBV7-8 and J is TRBJ1-2; the D gene is possibly TRBD1 (5 bases). V was cut by 5 bases and J by 1 base, with 11 bases left in between. The CDR3 runs 14 residues. Germline V gives CDR1 SGHVS, CDR2 FQNEAQ. CDR3 DNA: TGTGCCAGCAGCCCTGGGACCGATAACTATGGCTACACCTTC. Translating gives CASSPGTDNYGYTF. The variable domain in full, with the rest retrieved from reference TRBV7-8 and TRBJ1-2, is GAGVSQSPRYKVAKRGQDVALRCDPISGHVSLFWYQQALGQGPEFLTYFQNEAQLDKSGLPSDRFFAERPEGSVSTLKIQRTQQEDSAVYLCASSPGTDNYGYTFGSGTRLTVV.

The rearrangement links TRBV2 to TRBJ1-1; D is undetermined. CDR3 length: 11 residues. CDR1 and CDR2 from the germline V gene are SNHLY and FYNNEI. Trimming left V 4 bases short and J 3 bases short, with 3 bases between. The CDR3 DNA sequence: TGTGCCAGCAGTGTGGACACTGAAGCTTTCTTT. Its translation: CASSVDTEAFF.

The table lists this clone with a few counts. The chain carries TRBV27 and TRBJ1-3, with D unclear. The germline gives CDR1 MNHEY, CDR2 SMNVEV (reference sequence). This CDR3 region has 14 residues. The V gene lost 6 bases and the J gene lost 4 bases, with 13 bases spanning the gap. Here the CDR3 reads CASRPGAQGNTIYF. CDR3 DNA sequence: TGTGCCAGCAGACCAGGCGCCCAAGGAAACACCATATATTTT.

The chain recombines TRBV29-1 with TRBJ2-7; TRBD1 is a possible D gene (6 bases). This CDR3 region has 16 residues. The V gene's germline CDR1 is SQVTM and CDR2 ANQGSEA. V was cut by 1 base and J by 4 bases, with 20 bases left in between. The CDR3 DNA reads as TGCAGCGTTGAAGTGGTTACGGACAGCACTCTGTACGAGCAGTACTTC. It is translated as CSVEVVTDSTLYEQYF.

The chain couples TRBV20-1 to TRBJ1-2, with a tentative D call TRBD1 (5 bases). The ends were cut back, 3 bases at V and 4 bases at J, with 12 bases in the middle. The germline V gene encodes CDR1 DFQATT and CDR2 SNEGSKA (reference sequence). The CDR3 contains 13 residues. The CDR3 is CSASVREVYGYTF. The CDR3, as DNA: TGCAGTGCTAGTGTCAGGGAGGTCTATGGCTACACCTTC.

The chain is built from TRBV6-4 and TRBJ2-3, with D perhaps TRBD1 (5 bases). Germline V gene lookup returns CDR1 MRHNA and CDR2 SNTAGT. V gave up 4 bases and J gave up 3 bases, with 11 bases separating them. The CDR3 extends over 14 amino acids. CDR3 loop: CASSVSRATDTQYF. The CDR3 DNA is TGTGCCAGCAGTGTCAGCAGGGCAACAGATACGCAGTATTTT.

The rearrangement links TRBV4-1 to TRBJ2-7, with D uncertain. The V gene lost 1 base and the J gene lost 0 bases, with 7 bases spanning the gap. This CDR3 is built from 14 residues. Per the germline V gene, CDR1 is MGHRA and CDR2 is YSYEKL. CDR3 sequence: CASSQGYTSYEQYF. CDR3 nucleotides: TGCGCCAGCAGCCAAGGATACACCTCCTACGAGCAGTACTTC.

The chain recombines TRBV3-1 (or the pseudogene TRBV3-2) with TRBJ1-1; TRBD1 agrees at 7 bases. The CDR3 spans 13 residues. Germline-derived CDR1 and CDR2 are LGHDT and YNNKEL (reference sequence). V lost 0 bases to trimming and J lost 12 bases; unmatched junction nucleotides: 7. The CDR3 spells CASSQDLTGRPFF. The CDR3 DNA reads as TGTGCCAGCAGCCAAGACCTGACAGGGAGGCCTTTCTTT.

The V call is TRBV28, the J call TRBJ1-5; 8 bases match TRBD1. The CDR3 has 19 residues. The germline gives CDR1 MDHEN, CDR2 SYDVKM. V lost 3 bases, J lost 2 bases, and 15 bases stayed unmatched. The CDR3 coding sequence is TGTGCCAGCAGTTTTCGAGTCAGGGGGCTGCCGTCTGGCAATCAGCCCCAGCATTTT. Its protein is CASSFRVRGLPSGNQPQHF.

The J gene is TRBJ2-3, the V gene TRBV28; D is possibly TRBD1 (6 bases). V lost 3 bases to trimming and J lost 0 bases, with 22 bases between them. The CDR3 spans 19 residues. CDR1 and CDR2 (germline): MDHEN, SYDVKM. The CDR3 bases are TGTGCCAGCAGTTTTAGTCACATACAGACAGGCGATAGCACAGATACGCAGTATTTT. This encodes CASSFSHIQTGDSTDTQYF.

The chain's CDR3 is CASSSDRSEKLFF. In DNA, the CDR3 is TGTGCCAGCAGCTCCGATCGAAGTGAAAAACTGTTTTTT. This rearrangement joins TRBV11-2 to TRBJ1-4, with D uncertain. CDR1 and CDR2 from the germline V gene are SGHAT and FQNNGV. CDR3 size: 13 residues. With 4 bases removed from V and 7 bases from J, the gap between germline ends came to 10 bases. Complete variable domain (other parts from reference TRBV11-2 and TRBJ1-4): EAGVAQSPRYKIIEKRQSVAFWCNPISGHATLYWYQQILGQGPKLLIQFQNNGVVDDSQLPKDRFSAERLKGVDSTLKIQPAKLEDSAVYLCASSSDRSEKLFFGSGTQLSVL.

J is TRBJ1-1 and V is TRBV7-9, with D hard to call. V lost 2 bases and J 7 bases, leaving 5 bases between the germline ends. This CDR3 spans 11 amino acids. Per the germline V gene, CDR1 is SEHNR and CDR2 is FQNEAQ (reference sequence). CDR3 sequence reads: CASSLNFEAFF. The DNA for the CDR3 is TGTGCCAGCAGCTTAAATTTTGAAGCTTTCTTT.

The genes are TRBV3-1 (or the pseudogene TRBV3-2) and TRBJ1-3, with a weak D call TRBD1 (6 bases). Trimming took off 2 bases at V and 4 bases at J, with 12 bases between the two ends. CDR3 length equals 15 residues. CDR1 and CDR2 (germline): LGHDT, YNNKEL (reference sequence). The CDR3 is CASSQTGFGGNTIYF. The DNA of the CDR3 is TGTGCCAGCAGCCAAACAGGGTTCGGAGGAAACACCATATATTTT.

V usage is TRBV19 and J usage is TRBJ1-5; 7 positions agree with TRBD1. The CDR3 has 13 amino acids. Germline trimming cut 9 bases from V and 3 bases from J; bases unmatched to any gene: 5. The germline gives CDR1 LNHDA, CDR2 SQIVND (reference sequence). CDR3 residues: CASWDRPNQPQHF. CDR3 bases: TGTGCCAGCTGGGACAGACCCAATCAGCCCCAGCATTTT.

The chain links TRBV7-2 to TRBJ1-3; D remains unclear. Trimming pared 3 bases from V and 4 bases from J, leaving 10 bases between. The CDR3 has 14 amino acids. Germline CDR1 reads SGHTA; CDR2 reads FQGNSA. CDR3 loop: CASSFAVSGNTIYF. CDR3 DNA sequence: TGTGCCAGCAGCTTCGCCGTATCCGGAAACACCATATATTTT.

The rearrangement joins TRBV11-2 to TRBJ2-7; no definite D call. The germline gives CDR1 SGHAT, CDR2 FQNNGV. The CDR3 has 13 amino acids. Between the trimmed V and J ends, which lost 8 bases and 7 bases, there was a span of 18 bases. CDR3: CASQTLTAGEQYF. DNA of the CDR3: TGTGCCAGCCAAACTCTTACCGCCGGAGAGCAGTACTTC.

CDR3 sequence reads: CASSLDPLSGQGQDGYTF. The DNA of the CDR3 is TGTGCCAGCAGCTTAGATCCCCTTTCAGGACAGGGGCAAGATGGCTACACCTTC. The rearrangement uses TRBV11-3 and TRBJ1-2; 9 nucleotides agree with TRBD1. V was clipped by 0 bases and J by 6 bases; unmatched bases: 14. The CDR3 covers 18 residues. Germline CDR1 and CDR2: SGHNT and YENEEA.